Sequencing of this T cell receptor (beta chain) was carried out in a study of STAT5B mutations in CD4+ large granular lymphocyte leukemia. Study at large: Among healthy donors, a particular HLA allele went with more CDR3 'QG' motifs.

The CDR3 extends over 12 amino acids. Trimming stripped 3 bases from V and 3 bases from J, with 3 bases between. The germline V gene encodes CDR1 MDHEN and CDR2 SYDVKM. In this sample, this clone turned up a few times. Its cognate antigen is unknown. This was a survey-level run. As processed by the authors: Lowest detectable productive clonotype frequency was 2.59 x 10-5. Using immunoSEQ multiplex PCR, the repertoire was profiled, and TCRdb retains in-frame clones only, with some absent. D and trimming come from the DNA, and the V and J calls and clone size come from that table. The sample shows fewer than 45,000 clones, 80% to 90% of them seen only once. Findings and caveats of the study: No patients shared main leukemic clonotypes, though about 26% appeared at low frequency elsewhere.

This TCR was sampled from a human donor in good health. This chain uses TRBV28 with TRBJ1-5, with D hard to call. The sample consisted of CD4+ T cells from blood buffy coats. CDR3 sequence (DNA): TGTGCCAGCAGTTTTTCCAATCAGCCCCAGCATTTT. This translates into CASSFSNQPQHF.